These T cell receptor beta chains were read from a single sample in a study of cytomegalovirus exposure and HLA in healthy donors. Measured with immunoSEQ multiplex PCR; TCRdb has only the in-frame clones, and not every one. The table records over 200,000 clones, more than 75% of them present only once. The specimen was PBMCs. The receptors stem from a human donor in good health. Both conserved end residues are part of each CDR3. A D gene is named only where the DNA matches it firmly. A clone size is listed for some rows: how often the clone was seen (once, few, many), or a class if it is expanded.

-	TRBJ2-3	-	TRBV15	TGTGCCACCAGCAGCATGCAGGGGGATACGCAGTATTTT	CATSSMQGDTQYF
-	TRBJ2-7	-	TRBV30	TGTGCCTGGAATTTTATGGGACAAACCTACGAGCAGTACTTC	CAWNFMGQTYEQYF
-	TRBJ2-7	-	TRBV15	TGTGCCACCAGCAAGGACGGGATCAGCTACGAGCAGTACTTC	CATSKDGISYEQYF
-	TRBJ1-1	once	TRBV28	TGTGCCAGCAGTTCGGGACAACTGAACACTGAAGCTTTCTTT	CASSSGQLNTEAFF
-	TRBJ1-3	-	TRBV6-1	TGTGCCAGCAGTGCTATCCAGACATCCTATGCAAACACCATATATTTT	CASSAIQTSYANTIYF
TRBD1	TRBJ2-5	-	TRBV5-1	TGCGCCAGCAGCTTGGGGACAGGGCAAGAGACCCAGTACTTC	CASSLGTGQETQYF
-	TRBJ2-2	few	TRBV5-4	TGTGCCAGCAGCTCGTTACTTAAGGGGAACGGGGAGCTGTTTTTT	CASSSLLKGNGELFF
TRBD2	TRBJ2-1	-	TRBV19	TGTGCCAGTAGTTCCGGGACTAGCGGGAGTAATGAGCAGTTCTTC	CASSSGTSGSNEQFF
-	TRBJ1-6	-	TRBV5-1	TGCGCCAGCAGCTTGCCAGGGGTTAATTCACCCCTCCACTTT	CASSLPGVNSPLHF
-	TRBJ2-5	few	TRBV19	TGTGCCAGTAGTATAGGGCAGGGCGCGGAGACCCAGTACTTC	CASSIGQGAETQYF
TRBD2	TRBJ2-1	-	TRBV27	TGTGCCAGCAGTCCCCTGATAGCGGGAGGGCCGGTCGATGAGCAGTTCTTC	CASSPLIAGGPVDEQFF
-	TRBJ2-1	-	TRBV5-1	TGCGCCAGCAGCCTAGGGAGCTCCTACAATGAGCAGTTCTTC	CASSLGSSYNEQFF
-	TRBJ1-1	-	TRBV5-4	TGTGCCAGCAGCTTGGGGATAGGAGGGAACACTGAAGCTTTCTTT	CASSLGIGGNTEAFF
-	TRBJ2-7	-	TRBV4-2	TGTGCCAGCAGCCAAGATGTGCTAGCACGGGGGTACGAGCAGTACTTC	CASSQDVLARGYEQYF
TRBD2	TRBJ2-3	few	TRBV18	TGTGCCAGCTCACCCACCCTAGGACTAGCGCCCATACGAAACACAGATACGCAGTATTTT	CASSPTLGLAPIRNTDTQYF
TRBD1	TRBJ2-2	few	TRBV10-1	TGCGCCAGCAGTGACGACAGGGTGAACACCGGGGAGCTGTTTTTT	CASSDDRVNTGELFF
-	TRBJ2-3	-	TRBV4-2	TGTGCCAGCAGCCAAGATCTTGCTAGCGCACCCGAGGATACGCAGTATTTT	CASSQDLASAPEDTQYF
-	TRBJ1-4	-	TRBV25-1	TGTGCCAGCAAGGGGATCAATGAAAAACTGCTTTTT	CASKGINEKLLF
TRBD1	TRBJ2-7	-	TRBV27	TGTGCCAGCAGACCGGGACAGGTGTCCTACGAGCAGTACTTC	CASRPGQVSYEQYF
-	TRBJ2-2	-	TRBV14	TGTGCCAGCAGCCAGAGAACGAACACCGGGGAGCTGTTTTTT	CASSQRTNTGELFF
-	TRBJ2-1	-	TRBV10-1	TGCGCCAGCAGTGATTCGACAGGAGACAATGAGCAGTTCTTC	CASSDSTGDNEQFF
TRBD1	TRBJ2-7	-	TRBV7-8	TGTGCCAGCAGCTTAGGGACAGGATACGAGCAGTACTTC	CASSLGTGYEQYF
TRBD2	TRBJ2-2	-	TRBV5-1	TGCGCCAGCAGCCGACAGGGAGCACTAGCGGGACTCCCCCCCGCCGGGGAGCTGTTTTTT	CASSRQGALAGLPPAGELFF